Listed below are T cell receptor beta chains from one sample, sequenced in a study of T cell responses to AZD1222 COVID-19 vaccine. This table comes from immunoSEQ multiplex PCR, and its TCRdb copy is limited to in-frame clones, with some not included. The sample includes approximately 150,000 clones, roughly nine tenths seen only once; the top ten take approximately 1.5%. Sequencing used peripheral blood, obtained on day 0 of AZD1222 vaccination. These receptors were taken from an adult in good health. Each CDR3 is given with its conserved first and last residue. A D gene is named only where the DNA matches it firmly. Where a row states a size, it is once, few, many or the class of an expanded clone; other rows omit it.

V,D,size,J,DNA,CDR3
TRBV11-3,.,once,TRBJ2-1,TGTGCCAGCAGCTTTATAGGGGGGGCCCATGAGCAGTTCTTC,CASSFIGGAHEQFF
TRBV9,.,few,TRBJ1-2,TGTGCCAGCAGCTTACCCAATGTGAATCGGAATGGCTACACCTTC,CASSLPNVNRNGYTF
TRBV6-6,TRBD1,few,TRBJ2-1,TGTGCCAGCAGTCCTGGGACAGGCTACAATGAGCAGTTCTTC,CASSPGTGYNEQFF
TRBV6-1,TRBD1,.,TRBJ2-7,TGTGCCAGCAGGGAAGGACAGGGCCGAGCCTACGAGCAGTACTTC,CASREGQGRAYEQYF
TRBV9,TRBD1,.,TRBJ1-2,TGTGCCAGCAGCACCCTGGGAGGGGGCGCCAGCCCGTATGGCTACACCTTC,CASSTLGGGASPYGYTF
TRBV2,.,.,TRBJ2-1,TGTGCCAGCATCAGGGGCAGCTCCTACAATGAGCAGTTCTTC,CASIRGSSYNEQFF
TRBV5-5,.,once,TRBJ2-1,TGTGCCAGCAGCATAGACAGGCCATCCTACAATGAGCAGTTCTTC,CASSIDRPSYNEQFF
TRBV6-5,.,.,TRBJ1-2,TGTGCCAGCCAACCCCTCGGAGATAACTATGGCTACACCTTC,CASQPLGDNYGYTF
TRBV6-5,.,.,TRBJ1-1,TGTGCCAGCAGCCCACCCCGACGGAACACTGAAGCTTTCTTT,CASSPPRRNTEAFF
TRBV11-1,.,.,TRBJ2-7,TGTGCCAGCAGCCGCAAGGGGGAGCAGTACTTC,CASSRKGEQYF
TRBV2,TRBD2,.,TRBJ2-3,TGTGCCAGCAGAGAACTAGCGGGGGCCCGCACAGATACGCAGTATTTT,CASRELAGARTDTQYF
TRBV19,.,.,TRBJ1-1,TGTGCCAGTAAAGGGCGCATAGGAGCGAACACTGAAGCTTTCTTT,CASKGRIGANTEAFF
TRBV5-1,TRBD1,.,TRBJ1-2,TGCGCCAGCAGCTATGGGAGGACAGGTGGAAACTATGGCTACACCTTC,CASSYGRTGGNYGYTF
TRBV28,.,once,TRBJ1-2,TGTGCCAGCAGTTTGCTAGTCCAGGGGAGTGGCTACACCTTC,CASSLLVQGSGYTF
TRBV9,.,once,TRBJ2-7,TGTGCCAGCAGCGTAGGGGGGGCGGTATTCGACGAGCAGTACTTC,CASSVGGAVFDEQYF
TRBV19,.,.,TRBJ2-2,TGTGCCAGTAGTATCCGACAGAACACCGGGGAGCTGTTTTTT,CASSIRQNTGELFF
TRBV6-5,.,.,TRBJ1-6,TGTGCCAGCAGTAGCAATCCGTCGAAGTCACCCCTCCACTTT,CASSSNPSKSPLHF
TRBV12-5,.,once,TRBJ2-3,TGTGCTAGTGGACAGCCCACCCCCCTGGATACGCAGTATTTT,CASGQPTPLDTQYF